This paragraph covers one TCR beta chain sequence. This record belongs to a study of blood T cell repertoires in COVID-19. The CDR3 covers 14 residues. V was trimmed by 6 bases and J by 8 bases, leaving 16 bases between them. Germline values: CDR1 MDHEN, CDR2 SYDVKM. Cohort assignment relied on participant-reported clinical history. Sequenced by immunoSEQ multiplex PCR; TCRdb stores in-frame clones only, minus some. Of 350,000 to 400,000 clones in the sample, about 90% are singletons; the top ten hold around 3%. The chain couples TRBV28 to TRBJ1-4, with D possibly matching TRBD1 (5 bases). This clonotype was obtained from a woman aged 25 to 39 who had recovered from COVID-19. Material for sequencing was PBMCs or T cells enriched from blood (not recorded which). The CDR3 loop reads CASSPGLGHEKLFF. DNA of the CDR3: TGTGCCAGCAGCCCAGGTTTGGGGCACGAAAAACTGTTTTTT.